Below are 27 T cell receptor beta chains sequenced from a single sample in a study of identical twins. A single record per CDR3 protein comes from TCRdb applying MiXCR to the 5' RACE reads. The sample holds around 480,000 distinct CDR3 sequences, roughly an eighth seen once. The same sample was also used in a study of yellow fever vaccine responses in identical twins.

The sample comprised CD4+ T cells sorted from blood. These receptors all stem from a woman between 18 and 29 years old in good health.

This rearrangement joins TRBV9 to TRBJ2-3; D might be TRBD2 (6 bases). Germline V gene sequence: CDR1 SGDLS, CDR2 YYNGEE. The CDR3 is 15 residues long. V was clipped by 1 base and J by 4 bases, with 13 bases between them. CDR3 protein: CASSVLGGSPDTQYF. The CDR3 bases are TGTGCCAGCAGCGTATTAGGAGGGAGTCCAGATACGCAGTATTTT. Together with reference TRBV9 and TRBJ2-3, the CDR3 gives the full variable domain: DSGVTQTPKHLITATGQRVTLRCSPRSGDLSVYWYQQSLDQGLQFLIQYYNGEERAKGNILERFSAQQFPDLHSELNLSSLELGDSALYFCASSVLGGSPDTQYFGPGTRLTVL.

This chain uses TRBV5-1 with TRBJ2-5, with D possibly being TRBD2 (6 bases). The CDR3 runs to 16 residues. Germline V gives CDR1 SGHRS, CDR2 YFSETQ. V shed 0 bases and J shed 4 bases, with 16 bases lying between them. CDR3 sequence (DNA): TGCGCCAGCAGCTTGGCCGGGACGGGAGTAATAGAGACCCAGTACTTC. Its translation is CASSLAGTGVIETQYF.

The chain combines TRBV28 with TRBJ2-1; D unresolved. Trimming removed 8 bases at V and 8 bases at J, with 16 bases between. The V gene's germline CDR1 is MDHEN and CDR2 SYDVKM. There are 13 residues in the CDR3. The CDR3 spells CASVAVRVDEQFF. The CDR3 DNA is TGTGCCAGCGTTGCTGTCCGGGTCGATGAGCAGTTCTTC.

In this sample, this clonotype turned up a few times. The chain uses TRBV5-6 and TRBJ2-7; 7 nucleotides align to TRBD1. In germline, CDR1 is SGHDT, CDR2 YYEEEE. V shed 4 bases and J 3 bases; nucleotides not matched to a gene: 7. The CDR3 has 14 amino acids. CDR3 protein: CASSGQDPFYEQYF. For the CDR3, the DNA is TGTGCCAGCAGCGGACAGGACCCCTTCTACGAGCAGTACTTC.

At least ten counts were recorded for this clonotype. The rearrangement uses TRBV29-1 and TRBJ2-7, with 8 nucleotides matching TRBD1. The CDR3 spans 14 residues. Germline V gene lookup returns CDR1 SQVTM and CDR2 ANQGSEA. Germline trimming cut 6 bases from V and 2 bases from J; bases unmatched to any gene: 9. The CDR3 reads CSVLAQGATYEQYF. The DNA for the CDR3 is TGCAGCGTCCTAGCTCAGGGGGCGACCTACGAGCAGTACTTC.

The sample holds many counts of this clonotype. The gene calls are TRBV9 and TRBJ2-3; D not certain. Trimming cost V 1 base and J 1 base, with 10 bases left between them. Germline V gene sequence: CDR1 SGDLS, CDR2 YYNGEE. CDR3 length: 15 residues. The CDR3 coding sequence is TGTGCCAGCAGCGTAACTCCCCTGGGCACAGATACGCAGTATTTT. This encodes CASSVTPLGTDTQYF.

This clonotype was seen ten or more times. The rearrangement links TRBV10-3 to TRBJ2-3; D tentatively reads TRBD1 or TRBD2 (5 bases each). V lost 4 bases, J lost 4 bases, and 12 bases lay in between. CDR1 and CDR2 from the germline V gene are ENHRY and SYGVKD. The CDR3 is 14 residues long. CDR3: CAISASGTADTQYF. In DNA, the CDR3 is TGTGCCATCAGTGCGTCGGGGACGGCAGATACGCAGTATTTT.

This clonotype was detected a few times. The chain employs TRBV6-2 or TRBV6-3 and TRBJ2-1, with D perhaps matching TRBD1 (6 bases). Germline assignment: CDR1 MNHEY and CDR2 SVGEGT. Trimming took 7 bases from V and 0 from J, leaving 19 bases between them. The length of the CDR3 is 17 residues. The CDR3 DNA reads TGTGCCAGCACAAAAACCGGGACAATGAGCTCCTACAATGAGCAGTTCTTC. This encodes CASTKTGTMSSYNEQFF.

This clonotype was recorded a few times. This chain links TRBV4-2 with TRBJ1-2; the D gene is possibly TRBD1 (5 bases). Germline V gene lookup returns CDR1 LGHNA and CDR2 YNFKEQ. Trimming stripped 1 base from V and 5 bases from J, with 11 bases between. CDR3 size: 14 residues. The CDR3 reads CASSQGGVGYGYTF. The DNA for the CDR3 is TGTGCCAGCAGCCAAGGGGGGGTCGGATATGGCTACACCTTC.

The chain carries TRBV19 and TRBJ2-1; D may match TRBD1 or TRBD2 (6 bases each). Germline lookup yields CDR1 LNHDA and CDR2 SQIVND (reference sequence). With 3 bases removed from V and 7 bases from J, the gap between germline ends came to 16 bases. The CDR3 runs to 15 residues. CDR3 coding DNA: TGTGCCAGTAGTATTGAGGGGATAGGGGGGAATGAGCAGTTCTTC. Translating gives CASSIEGIGGNEQFF.

In its sample, this clonotype was seen a few times. The chain employs TRBV7-9 and TRBJ1-2, with a weak D call TRBD1 (6 bases). Trimming shortened V by 4 bases and J by 2 bases, and 17 bases separated the two germline ends. CDR1 is SEHNR and CDR2 is FQNEAQ in the germline V gene (reference sequence). This CDR3 has 16 amino acids. CDR3 nucleotides: TGTGCCAGCAGCTCACCGCAGGGGTTGACCAACTATGGCTACACCTTC. Translated, it gives CASSSPQGLTNYGYTF.

The V call is TRBV14, the J call TRBJ2-3, with 10 bases identical to TRBD2. Germline V lookup: CDR1 SGHDN, CDR2 FVKESK. The CDR3 length is 17 residues. With V trimmed by 0 bases and J by 3 bases, 6 bases remained unmatched. The CDR3 region is CASSQDLGAGGTDTQYF. In DNA form, the CDR3 reads TGTGCCAGCAGCCAAGATCTTGGAGCGGGGGGGACAGATACGCAGTATTTT.

This clonotype was counted a few times. The V and J genes are TRBV2 and TRBJ2-4; D is perhaps TRBD2 (6 bases). V was trimmed by 5 bases and J by 8 bases, leaving 13 bases between them. The CDR3 is made up of 13 amino acids. In germline, CDR1 is SNHLY, CDR2 FYNNEI. The CDR3 here is CASSSTRGHIQYF. The CDR3 nucleotides read TGTGCCAGCAGTTCGACTAGGGGCCACATTCAGTACTTC.

This clonotype was detected a few times. The J gene is TRBJ1-1, the V gene TRBV6-5; 7 bases match TRBD1. Germline V CDR1 and CDR2: MNHEY, SVGAGI. Trimming at V came to 0 bases and at J to 1 base, leaving 5 bases not matched to a gene. This CDR3 contains 16 residues. The CDR3 here is CASSYSNRGRNTEAFF. CDR3 coding DNA: TGTGCCAGCAGTTACTCGAACAGGGGCAGGAACACTGAAGCTTTCTTT.

The chain is built from TRBV5-1 and TRBJ2-1, with 12 bases identical to TRBD2. Germline V gene lookup returns CDR1 SGHRS and CDR2 YFSETQ. Germline trimming cut 3 bases from V and 7 bases from J; bases unmatched to any gene: 8. The CDR3 runs to 16 residues. CDR3 bases: TGCGCCAGCAGCTGGATTCTAGCGGGGGGGCGGAATGAGCAGTTCTTC. It codes for CASSWILAGGRNEQFF.

Concerning this clonotype itself: At one boundary the junction diverges from the germline segment, which might be a read error. For the CDR3, the DNA is TGTGCCAGCCAACCAGGGAACCCCGGGGAGCTGTTTTTT. As protein: CASQPGNPGELFF. The rearrangement uses TRBV5-6 and TRBJ2-2, with a weak D call TRBD1 (5 bases). The CDR3 extends over 13 amino acids. Germline CDR1 SGHDT, CDR2 YYEEEE.

This clonotype was counted at least ten times. The V gene is TRBV15, the J gene TRBJ1-4, with D uncertain. V was cut by 0 bases and J by 6 bases, with 8 bases left in between. Germline-derived CDR1 and CDR2 are LNHNV and YYDKDF (reference sequence). This CDR3 is 14 amino acids long. The CDR3 DNA follows: TGTGCCACCAGCAGAGATAGAGTGGATGAAAAACTGTTTTTT. This sequence encodes CATSRDRVDEKLFF.

A few counts support this clonotype. The V call is TRBV29-1, the J call TRBJ2-7, with 8 bases lining up with TRBD2. The trim removed 7 bases at V and 2 bases at J, leaving 10 bases unmatched. CDR1 and CDR2 (germline): SQVTM, ANQGSEA. The CDR3 extends over 14 amino acids. CDR3 in DNA: TGCAGCGCTTTTACTAGCGGAACAACCTACGAGCAGTACTTC. Protein: CSAFTSGTTYEQYF.

This clonotype has just a few counts. The gene calls are TRBV5-1 and TRBJ2-5; TRBD2 agrees at 9 bases. Looked up from germline, CDR1 is SGHRS and CDR2 is YFSETQ. V was clipped by 4 bases and J by 7 bases; unmatched bases: 8. The CDR3 length is 14 residues. CDR3 bases: TGCGCCAGCAGCATAGCGGGAGTCTCCGGGACCCAGTACTTC. The encoded protein is CASSIAGVSGTQYF.

J is TRBJ1-2 and V is TRBV6-4; tentatively, D is TRBD1 (6 bases). Germline CDR1 is MRHNA and CDR2 is SNTAGT. The CDR3 consists of 14 residues. V dropped 3 bases and J dropped 8 bases, with 16 bases sitting between them. CDR3 sequence reads: CASSEGGGAPGYTF. CDR3 DNA: TGTGCCAGCAGTGAAGGAGGGGGGGCGCCCGGCTACACCTTC.

The gene calls are TRBV24-1 and TRBJ2-6, with D tentatively TRBD1 (5 bases). The CDR3 loop spans 16 amino acids. The V gene lost 3 bases and the J gene lost 2 bases, with 10 bases spanning the gap. Germline V gives CDR1 KGHDR, CDR2 SFDVKD. CDR3 in DNA: TGTGCCACCAGTGATAATGGGGCGCCTGGGGCCAACGTCCTGACTTTC. Its protein product is CATSDNGAPGANVLTF.

The chain carries TRBV6-2 or TRBV6-3 and TRBJ1-2; TRBD1 agrees at 8 bases. Germline V gene sequence: CDR1 MNHEY, CDR2 SVGEGT. V shed 8 bases and J 7 bases; nucleotides not matched to a gene: 12. The CDR3 is made up of 14 amino acids. For the CDR3, the DNA is TGTGCCAGCTGGAAGAAGCAGGGGGCGCTTGGCTACACCTTC. Residues: CASWKKQGALGYTF.

This clonotype was picked up many times. V gene TRBV7-2 combines with J gene TRBJ2-7, with 8 nucleotides matching TRBD1. V lost 5 bases and J lost 0; bases outside the gene matches: 6. The germline V gene encodes CDR1 SGHTA and CDR2 FQGNSA. This CDR3 contains 15 residues. The CDR3 loop reads CASSKRTGSSYEQYF. The CDR3 DNA is TGTGCCAGCAGCAAACGGACAGGGAGCTCCTACGAGCAGTACTTC.

Ten or more counts support this clonotype. This chain links TRBV2 with TRBJ1-2; D might be TRBD1 (6 bases). The CDR3 spans 12 residues. Trimming took off 6 bases at V and 14 bases at J, with 19 bases between the two ends. CDR1 is SNHLY and CDR2 is FYNNEI in the germline V gene. For the CDR3, the DNA is TGTGCCAGCAGCCTACCCGGGGGCAGCTTAACCTTC. Translating it yields CASSLPGGSLTF.

This clonotype has more than one count but fewer than ten. V and J are TRBV10-3 and TRBJ2-3; 10 positions agree with TRBD2. Germline V gives CDR1 ENHRY, CDR2 SYGVKD. After removal of 7 bases from V and 4 bases from J, the junction contained 14 bases not matched to a gene. This CDR3 is built from 17 residues. The DNA for the CDR3 is TGTGCCATCAATAAGAATGGGCTAGCGGGAGACCCAGATACGCAGTATTTT. The encoded protein is CAINKNGLAGDPDTQYF.

The V and J genes are TRBV2 and TRBJ2-2, with 9 bases that match TRBD2. V was clipped by 4 bases and J by 4 bases; unmatched bases: 4. This CDR3 comprises 15 residues. Germline CDR1 is SNHLY and CDR2 is FYNNEI. CDR3 coding DNA: TGTGCCAGCAGTGCCACAGCGGGGGGCACCGGGGAGCTGTTTTTT. The encoded protein is CASSATAGGTGELFF. Looking up the rest from reference TRBV2 and TRBJ2-2 gives the full variable domain: EPEVTQTPSHQVTQMGQEVILRCVPISNHLYFYWYRQILGQKVEFLVSFYNNEISEKSEIFDDQFSVERPDGSNFTLKIRSTKLEDSAMYFCASSATAGGTGELFFGEGSRLTVL.

This clonotype was picked up one time. The chain uses TRBV28 and TRBJ2-7, with TRBD1 matching over 7 bases. This CDR3 region has 14 residues. V shed 5 bases and J 5 bases; nucleotides not matched to a gene: 9. CDR1 MDHEN and CDR2 SYDVKM come from the germline V gene. The CDR3 DNA sequence: TGTGCCAGCAGTACCCCCCGGGACAGCAACGAGCAGTACTTC. Translation: CASSTPRDSNEQYF.